This T cell receptor (beta chain) was identified during a study of regulatory T cells in long-lasting Graves disease. As to time point: newly diagnosed GD, antithyroid drugs for less than 3 months. RNA isolated from PBMCs was used to make the TCR library. The CDR3 is 17 amino acids. The germline CDR1 and CDR2 sequences are MNHNS and SASEGT. Broader study findings: Favored gene segments in persistent disease were TRBV28, TRBJ1-2 and TRBJ2-5.

To make TCR beta libraries, researchers used iRepertoire HTBI primers and Arm-PCR of CDR3 regions. TCRdb reanalysed the multiplex PCR reads using MiXCR and keeps one entry per CDR3 protein. The repertoire holds 400,000 to 500,000 distinct CDR3 sequences, 14% seen once, with approximately 15% in the top ten. In regard to this clonotype: What it recognizes is unknown. The junction departs from germline at one end; a sequencing error may be responsible.

This sample was shared with a second study, whose subject was T cells in Graves' hyperthyroidism and ophthalmopathy. That paper adds: The study used the HTBI primer set for a first-round RT-PCR of the TCR CDR3.

The sample was peripheral blood mononuclear cells (PBMCs), taken at new diagnosis, from a patient treated with antithyroid drugs. This TCR was sampled from a woman aged 50 to 60 with Graves disease. V and J are TRBV6-1 and TRBJ1-1, with a weak D call TRBD1 (5 bases). The CDR3 DNA is TGTGCCAGCAGTGAAAGGACAATAACAGGTGGGAACACTGAAGCTTCCTTT. The encoded protein is CASSERTITGGNTEASF.